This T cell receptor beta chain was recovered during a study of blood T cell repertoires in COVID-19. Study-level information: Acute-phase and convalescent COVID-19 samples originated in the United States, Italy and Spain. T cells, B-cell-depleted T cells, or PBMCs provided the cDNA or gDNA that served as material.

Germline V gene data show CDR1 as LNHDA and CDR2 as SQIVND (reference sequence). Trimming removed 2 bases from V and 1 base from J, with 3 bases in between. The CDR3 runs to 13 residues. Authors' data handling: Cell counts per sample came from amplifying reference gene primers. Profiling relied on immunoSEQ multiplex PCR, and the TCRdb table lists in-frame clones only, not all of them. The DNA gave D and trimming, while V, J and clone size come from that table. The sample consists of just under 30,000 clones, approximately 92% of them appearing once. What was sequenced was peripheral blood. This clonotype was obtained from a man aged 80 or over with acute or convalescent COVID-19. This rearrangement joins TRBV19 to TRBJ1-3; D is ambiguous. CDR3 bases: TGTGCCAGTAGTATACGGTCTGGAAACACCATATATTTT. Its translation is CASSIRSGNTIYF.